The present T cell receptor beta chain was sequenced within a study of T cells in Graves' hyperthyroidism and ophthalmopathy. Note on this clonotype: This may stem from a read error, because a much larger clone lies one nucleotide away.

The CDR3 has 14 residues. Germline CDR1 SNHLY, CDR2 FYNNEI. TCR beta CDR3 sequences were amplified from RNA transcripts. An initial round of RT-PCR targeting the TCR CDR3 relied on the HTBI primer set. Each CDR3 protein gets one entry after TCRdb re-called the multiplex PCR reads with MiXCR. The table includes some 510,000 distinct CDR3 sequences, about 20% detected once. The clonotype originates from a man aged 18 to 30 with Graves' hyperthyroidism. This chain links TRBV2 with TRBJ1-1; 7 bases are shared with TRBD1. Sequencing was performed on blood. Written as DNA, the CDR3 is TGTGCCAGCAGGGCAGGGGGAGGGAACACTGAAGCTATCTTT. It encodes CASRAGGGNTEAIF.